This T cell receptor (beta chain) comes out of a study of blood T cells in healthy people across ages. Primers used in a second PCR of roughly 6 to 11 cycles were a sample-barcoded 5' primer and a J-beta primer mix. TCRdb re-analysed the 5' RACE reads in MiXCR, keeping a single row per CDR3 protein. Of about 680,000 distinct CDR3 sequences listed, about half are singletons. The CDR3 is made up of 15 amino acids. Trimming cost V 1 base and J 9 bases, with 19 bases left between them. Germline V gives CDR1 SGHVS, CDR2 FNYEAQ. The rearrangement links TRBV7-6 to TRBJ2-7; tentative D call: TRBD2 (6 bases). Sequencing used blood. This clonotype was sampled from a woman aged 60 to 75 in good health. The CDR3 loop is CASSLVAGLLSGQYF. In DNA, the CDR3 is TGTGCCAGCAGCTTAGTTGCGGGATTATTGTCTGGGCAGTACTTC.